This T cell receptor (beta chain) appears in the sequencing data of a study of blood T cell repertoires in COVID-19. Study-level information: Samples came from the United States, Italy and Spain, spanning acute and convalescent COVID-19. In each case, the material was cDNA or gDNA derived from T cells, B-cell-depleted T cells, or PBMCs.

Looked up from germline, CDR1 is MNHNS and CDR2 is SASEGT. The CDR3 is 15 residues long. Trimming stripped 1 base from V and 4 bases from J, with 13 bases between. Using immunoSEQ multiplex PCR, the repertoire was profiled, and TCRdb retains in-frame clones only, with some absent. Of 300,000 to 400,000 clones in the sample, approximately 90% were seen once. Donors were grouped by their self-reported clinical history. During the 2 weeks before they entered the study, exposed participants had met someone with a PCR-confirmed or clinician-diagnosed COVID-19 case. This chain links TRBV6-1 with TRBJ1-2; D ambiguous. The specimen sequenced was PBMCs or T cells enriched from blood (not recorded which). The receptor's source is a woman under 40 who had been exposed to COVID-19. CDR3 protein: CASSEGGFEIYGYTF. The CDR3 DNA is TGTGCCAGCAGTGAAGGAGGTTTCGAGATCTATGGCTACACCTTC.